The entry below gives a single T cell receptor (beta chain) sequence along with its context. Its recognized antigen is unknown. Base qualities are not at hand, and no much larger clone is one base apart. The data derive from a study of T cells in Graves' hyperthyroidism and ophthalmopathy (dated by TCRdb to about 2019). With respect to the entire study: Peripheral blood was sampled at the time of initial diagnosis, prior to any treatment. Following sampling, methimazole starting at 30 mg daily was given to hyperthyroidism patients, and high-dose intravenous methylprednisolone was given to ophthalmopathy patients. An independent validation cohort of fewer than 20 hyperthyroidism patients and 17 patients who later progressed to ophthalmopathy tested prospective prediction of ophthalmopathy. The paper reports TCR Vbeta CDR3 sequencing of roughly 140 peripheral blood samples: some 44 ophthalmopathy, around 80 hyperthyroidism and approximately 17 progressor patients. Thyroid tissue and blood T-cell repertoires from roughly six Graves' hyperthyroidism patients were also compared in the study. The roughly 91 discovery patients were randomly divided into training and test sets at a 7:3 ratio. TCR V-J signatures able to tell the groups apart were searched for in a discovery cohort of 100 patients, of whom more than 40 had Graves' ophthalmopathy and about 55 had stable Graves' hyperthyroidism. General findings and caveats noted by the study authors: No statistical method was used to fix the sample size in advance, and group allocation was not hidden from the investigators. In cross-validation, a model built on a 13 V-J signature told ophthalmopathy apart from stable hyperthyroidism with roughly 87% sensitivity and roughly 83% specificity, and in testing the same model reached 80%/75%. In validation, the model predicted progression to ophthalmopathy with roughly 66% sensitivity and approximately 72% specificity, a median of around six months before onset. Most expanded thyroid clonotypes (frequency above 0.001) were also found in blood, which suggests that blood repertoires may mirror thyroid immune responses.

The hyperthyroidism patients were between 18 and 65 years old and newly diagnosed, with a disease duration of less than 2 months. The study excluded patients with uncontrolled infections, other autoimmune diseases, pregnancy or lactation. Diagnoses were based on clinical symptoms, serum thyroxine and TRAb, thyroid ultrasound and orbital computed tomography. Blood from progressor patients was drawn when they were first diagnosed with hyperthyroidism, before any ophthalmopathy symptoms appeared. PBMCs were separated from 10 ml of fresh peripheral blood using Ficoll-Paque density gradient centrifugation. Progressor patients were initially diagnosed with Graves' hyperthyroidism and developed ophthalmopathy during follow-up. Trizol reagent was used to extract total RNA, and RNA quality was then checked on an Agilent 2100 Bioanalyzer. TCR beta CDR3 regions were amplified from RNA transcripts. The TCR CDR3 was subjected to a first round of RT-PCR using the HTBI primer set and the Qiagen OneStep RT-PCR kit. The libraries were constructed in a second round of multiplex PCR and then size-selected and purified. Paired-end sequencing of the libraries was performed with 100 bp reads on an Illumina HiSeq2000. As for the authors' bioinformatics: SOAPnuke was used to process the raw data, throwing out any read that contained adapters or uncalled bases, had a mean Phred below 15, or lacked an exact constant-primer or identifier match. High-quality paired reads were merged using COPE v1.2.5, and each unique nucleotide sequence was defined as a clonotype. Clonotypes were aligned to IMGT TRBV, TRBD and TRBJ reference segments using MiTCR v1.1. The analysis was restricted to V-J combinations with a frequency above 0.0001, which together covered just over 99% of the repertoires. The TCS score was defined as F50 (clonal expansion) divided by E x V (chaos), with BLOSUM62-based TCRdist calculated between CDR3 peptides within each V-J. Welch's t-statistics and random forest reduced 450 to 600 V-J features to 10 to 15, which were used in a naive Bayes classifier (R e1071). TCRdb ran its own pipeline on the public reads, namely fastp trimming at Q25 and MiXCR clone calling, and kept in-frame beta chains. Each CDR3 protein gets just one entry, which takes the most common genes and DNA from the rows behind it. None of the V and J calls come from the authors' own analysis; TCRdb made them. Across this sample there are 550,000 to 650,000 distinct CDR3 sequences, with 11% to 15% seen only once. The ten biggest clones cover 5.5% to 7.5% of the sample.

Unmatched junction bases come to 7, with V trimmed by 0 bases and J by 1 base. Inclusive of the bounding cysteine and phenylalanine, the CDR3 is 17 residues long. This entry keeps only the CDR3 DNA: 51 bases, framed from base 1. The germline V gene (reference sequence) gives CDR1 as DFQATT and CDR2 as SNEGSKA. This chain is built from TRBV20-1 and TRBJ2-2, with TRBD1 identical over 8 junction bases. Sequencing input: blood. The TCR comes from a woman in her thirties with Graves' hyperthyroidism that later progressed to Graves' ophthalmopathy. The CDR3 sequence is CSARDRLGQGNTGELFF. The nucleotides read TGCAGTGCTAGAGATCGCTTAGGACAGGGGAACACCGGGGAGCTGTTTTTT.